One and the same sample provided the 20 T cell receptor beta chains below, sequenced in a study of vaccination effects on CD4 cells after COVID-19. Method: immunoSEQ multiplex PCR; TCRdb's copy keeps in-frame clones and lacks some. This sample carries about 22,000 clones, 72% of them seen once, and the ten largest clones take about a tenth. These receptors have no identified antigens. Within the ViraFEST assay, antigen-specific CD4+ T cells underwent expansion with viral peptide pools prior to sequencing. The authors isolated CD4+ T cells after 9 to 10 days of culture. Each participant was given two doses of one vaccine (BNT162b2 or mRNA-1273). The specimen comprised CD4+ T cells from PBMCs cultured with HCoV-NL63 spike peptides, sampled after COVID-19 vaccination. The receptor source for this set is a human donor who received a COVID-19 vaccine.

The chain uses TRBV7-6 and TRBJ2-3, with 10 bases matching TRBD2. The germline V gene has CDR1 SGHVS and CDR2 FNYEAQ. There are 17 residues in the CDR3. Losses at the gene ends were 1 base for V and 2 bases for J; bases not matched to a gene: 6. In DNA, the CDR3 is TGTGCCAGCAGCTTAGTCGCTAGCGGGGGATTCACAGATACGCAGTATTTT. This gives the protein CASSLVASGGFTDTQYF.

In this sample, this clone turned up a few times. V gene TRBV19 combines with J gene TRBJ2-5; 11 nucleotides align to TRBD2. This CDR3 is built from 16 residues. The germline V gene encodes CDR1 LNHDA and CDR2 SQIVND (reference sequence). Trimming at V came to 10 bases and at J to 0 bases, leaving 10 bases not matched to a gene. CDR3 DNA: TGTGCCACTCAAAGGATAGCGGGGGGGTACCAAGAGACCCAGTACTTC. Residues: CATQRIAGGYQETQYF.

The J gene is TRBJ1-5, the V gene TRBV7-8; D gene ambiguous. This CDR3 contains 12 residues. Germline loops: CDR1 SGHVS, CDR2 FQNEAQ. V lost 1 base to trimming and J lost 5 bases, with 3 bases between them. This CDR3 reads CASSLVDQPQHF. The DNA for the CDR3 is TGTGCCAGCAGCTTAGTAGATCAGCCCCAGCATTTT.

This rearrangement joins TRBV19 to TRBJ2-6, with D maybe TRBD1 (6 bases). The CDR3 consists of 16 residues. The V end lost 6 bases, the J end lost 0 bases, and 12 bases lay between the germline ends. The germline V gene has CDR1 LNHDA and CDR2 SQIVND (reference sequence). Here the CDR3 DNA reads TGTGCCAGTAGCCCACAGGGCCACTCTGGGGCCAACGTCCTGACTTTC. This encodes CASSPQGHSGANVLTF. The complete variable domain, with remaining parts taken from reference TRBV19 and TRBJ2-6, reads DGGITQSPKYLFRKEGQNVTLSCEQNLNHDAMYWYRQDPGQGLRLIYYSQIVNDFQKGDIAEGYSVSREKKESFPLTVTSAQKNPTAFYLCASSPQGHSGANVLTFGAGSRLTVL.

The chain couples TRBV12-3 or TRBV12-4 to TRBJ1-3; D gene unclear. The CDR3 length is 12 residues. Trimming removed 7 bases at V and 4 bases at J, with 8 bases between. DNA of the CDR3: TGTGCCAGCACCGAATACGGAAACACCATATATTTT. It specifies CASTEYGNTIYF.

The chain combines TRBV12-3 or TRBV12-4 with TRBJ1-1, with unresolved D. Between the trimmed V and J ends, which lost 7 bases and 8 bases, there was a span of 14 bases. The CDR3 contains 12 residues. The CDR3 DNA reads as TGTGCCAGCACCTACTCCCCCCCCGAAGCTTTCTTT. Residues: CASTYSPPEAFF.

The V call is TRBV10-3, the J call TRBJ1-2, with 9 bases lining up with TRBD1. Germline CDR1 reads ENHRY; CDR2 reads SYGVKD. The CDR3 extends over 17 amino acids. V gave up 3 bases and J gave up 4 bases; unmatched junction bases: 12. CDR3 amino acids: CAISERVVGQGLYGYTF. In nucleotides, the CDR3 is TGTGCCATCAGTGAAAGGGTGGTGGGACAGGGCCTCTATGGCTACACCTTC.

This sequence joins TRBV6-5 and TRBJ1-2; D is perhaps TRBD1 (6 bases). V was pared by 7 bases and J by 8 bases, with 14 bases between. Looked up from germline, CDR1 is MNHEY and CDR2 is SVGAGI. The CDR3 runs to 12 residues. The CDR3 DNA sequence: TGTGCCAGCATGCTTAATGACAGGGGCTACACCTTC. Translation: CASMLNDRGYTF.

The J gene is TRBJ2-1, the V gene TRBV6-5; the D gene is possibly TRBD2 (6 bases). Trimming left V 6 bases short and J 7 bases short, with 13 bases between. Looked up from germline, CDR1 is MNHEY and CDR2 is SVGAGI. The CDR3 loop spans 13 amino acids. CDR3: CASRRGGVNEQFF. The CDR3 nucleotides are TGTGCCAGCAGGAGGGGAGGCGTAAATGAGCAGTTCTTC.

The CDR3 region is CASSGQGDTGELFF. Written as DNA, the CDR3 is TGTGCCAGCAGTGGACAGGGCGACACCGGGGAGCTGTTTTTT. This chain connects TRBV6-4 to TRBJ2-2, with 7 nucleotides matching TRBD1. The trim removed 4 bases at V and 3 bases at J, leaving 2 bases unmatched. CDR1 and CDR2 (germline): MRHNA, SNTAGT. There are 14 residues in the CDR3.

CDR3 in amino acids: CASSLEAAARFSEQYF. The CDR3 DNA follows: TGCGCCAGCAGCCTGGAAGCCGCGGCGCGGTTTTCCGAGCAGTACTTC. V and J are TRBV4-1 and TRBJ2-7; D uncertain. The germline V gene has CDR1 MGHRA and CDR2 YSYEKL. The germline V and J ends were trimmed by 4 bases and 6 bases, with 22 bases remaining between them. CDR3 length: 16 residues.

The gene calls are TRBV19 and TRBJ1-3, with TRBD1 as a possible D gene (5 bases). Per the germline V gene, CDR1 is LNHDA and CDR2 is SQIVND (reference sequence). V lost 5 bases to trimming and J lost 0 bases, with 14 bases between them. The CDR3 spans 16 residues. This CDR3 is CASSLSATVSGNTIYF. The CDR3 bases are TGTGCCAGTAGTCTTTCCGCGACAGTCTCTGGAAACACCATATATTTT.

This clone occurred once. The CDR3 loop reads CATSRGWLDRFIIGPDTQYF. In nucleotides, the CDR3 is TGTGCCACCAGCAGGGGTTGGTTGGACAGGTTTATAATAGGACCAGATACGCAGTATTTT. The V call is TRBV15, the J call TRBJ2-3; the match to TRBD1 covers 7 bases. This CDR3 comprises 20 residues. Losses at the gene ends were 3 bases for V and 4 bases for J; bases not matched to a gene: 22. Germline V CDR1 and CDR2: LNHNV, YYDKDF (reference sequence).

This chain connects TRBV3-1 (or the pseudogene TRBV3-2) to TRBJ1-1; D is uncertain. The CDR3 contains 17 residues. Trimming left V 2 bases short and J 0 bases short, with 16 bases between. Germline loops: CDR1 LGHDT, CDR2 YNNKEL (reference sequence). The CDR3 loop is CASSQSGVVGMNTEAFF. As DNA, the CDR3 is TGTGCCAGCAGCCAAAGTGGGGTGGTGGGAATGAACACTGAAGCTTTCTTT.

This clone appeared a few times. The V and J genes are TRBV10-3 and TRBJ2-1, with 9 positions matching TRBD2. The germline gives CDR1 ENHRY, CDR2 SYGVKD. Germline trimming cut 8 bases from V and 9 bases from J; bases unmatched to any gene: 11. This CDR3 has 14 amino acids. The CDR3: CAIGAGGPPPEQFF. DNA of the CDR3: TGTGCCATCGGTGCGGGAGGGCCCCCTCCTGAGCAGTTCTTC.

CDR3 sequence (DNA): TGCGCCAGCAGCCGAGACGACACCGGGGAGCTGTTTTTT. Translated, it gives CASSRDDTGELFF. The chain combines TRBV5-1 with TRBJ2-2; D call uncertain. The V gene's germline CDR1 is SGHRS and CDR2 YFSETQ. The V end was cut by 4 bases, the J end by 3 bases, with 7 bases between. The length of the CDR3 is 13 residues. Filled out from reference TRBV5-1 and TRBJ2-2, the complete variable domain reads KAGVTQTPRYLIKTRGQQVTLSCSPISGHRSVSWYQQTPGQGLQFLFEYFSETQRNKGNFPGRFSGRQFSNSRSEMNVSTLELGDSALYLCASSRDDTGELFFGEGSRLTVL.

The chain carries TRBV29-1 and TRBJ1-2; no firm D call. The CDR3 contains 11 residues. Trimming removed 6 bases at V and 1 base at J, with 6 bases between. Germline V CDR1 and CDR2: SQVTM, ANQGSEA. The CDR3, as DNA: TGCAGCGTATGGGGTAACTATGGCTACACCTTC. It yields the protein CSVWGNYGYTF.

This clone showed up just once. The V call is TRBV25-1, the J call TRBJ2-3; 10 positions match TRBD2. There are 17 residues in the CDR3. After removal of 2 bases from V and 7 bases from J, the junction contained 12 bases not matched to a gene. Germline V gene data show CDR1 as MGHDK and CDR2 as SYGVNS. The CDR3 DNA follows: TGTGCCAGCAGTGAACACCCCGTCCTAGCGGGAGCGAATACGCAGTATTTT. Its protein is CASSEHPVLAGANTQYF.

The chain recombines TRBV10-3 with TRBJ1-5, with 7 bases matching TRBD1. V shed 8 bases and J 3 bases; nucleotides not matched to a gene: 10. The V gene's germline CDR1 is ENHRY and CDR2 SYGVKD. This CDR3 has 15 residues. In DNA form, the CDR3 reads TGTGCCATCGGAACCGGGACAGAAAACAATCAGCCCCAGCATTTT. Its translation is CAIGTGTENNQPQHF.

The V call is TRBV10-1, the J call TRBJ2-4; 11 nucleotides align to TRBD2. The CDR3 contains 16 residues. V lost 2 bases, J lost 6 bases, and 6 bases stayed unmatched. CDR1 and CDR2 (germline): WNHNN, SYGVQD (reference sequence). CDR3 DNA: TGCGCCAGCAGTGAGGGGACTAGCGGAGCTGGAAACATTCAGTACTTC. Its protein product is CASSEGTSGAGNIQYF.